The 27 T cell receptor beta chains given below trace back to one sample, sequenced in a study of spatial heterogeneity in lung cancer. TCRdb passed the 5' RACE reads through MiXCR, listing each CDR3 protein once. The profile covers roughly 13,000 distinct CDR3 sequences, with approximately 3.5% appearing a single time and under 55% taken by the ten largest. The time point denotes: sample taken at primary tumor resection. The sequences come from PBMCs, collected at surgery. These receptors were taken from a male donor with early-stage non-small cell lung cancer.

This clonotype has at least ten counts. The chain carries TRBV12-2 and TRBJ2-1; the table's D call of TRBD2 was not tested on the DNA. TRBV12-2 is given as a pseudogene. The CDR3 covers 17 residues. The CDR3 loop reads CASRLARTSGSYNEQFF. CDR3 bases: TGTGCAAGTCGCTTAGCCCGCACTAGCGGATCCTACAATGAGCAGTTCTTC.

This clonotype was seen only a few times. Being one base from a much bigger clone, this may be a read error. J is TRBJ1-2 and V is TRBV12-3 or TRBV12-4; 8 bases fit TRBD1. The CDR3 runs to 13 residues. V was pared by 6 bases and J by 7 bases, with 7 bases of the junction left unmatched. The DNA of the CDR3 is TGTGCCAGCAGGGCCGGGACAGGCTGTGGCTACACCTTC. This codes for CASRAGTGCGYTF.

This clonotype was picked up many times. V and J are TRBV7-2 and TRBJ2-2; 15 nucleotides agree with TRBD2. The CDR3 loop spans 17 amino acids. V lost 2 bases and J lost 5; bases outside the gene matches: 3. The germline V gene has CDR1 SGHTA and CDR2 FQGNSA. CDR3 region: CASSLRGTSGRTGELFF. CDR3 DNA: TGTGCCAGCAGCTTAAGAGGGACTAGCGGGAGGACCGGGGAGCTGTTTTTT.

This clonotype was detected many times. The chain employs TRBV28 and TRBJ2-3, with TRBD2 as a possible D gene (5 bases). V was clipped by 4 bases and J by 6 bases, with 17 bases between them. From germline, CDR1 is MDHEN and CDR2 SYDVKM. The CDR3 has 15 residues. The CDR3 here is CASSSPVGGWDTQYF. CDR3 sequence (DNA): TGTGCCAGCAGTTCCCCCGTTGGAGGATGGGATACGCAGTATTTT. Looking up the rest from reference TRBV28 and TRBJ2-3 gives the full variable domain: DVKVTQSSRYLVKRTGEKVFLECVQDMDHENMFWYRQDPGLGLRLIYFSYDVKMKEKGDIPEGYSVSREKKERFSLILESASTNQTSMYLCASSSPVGGWDTQYFGPGTRLTVL.

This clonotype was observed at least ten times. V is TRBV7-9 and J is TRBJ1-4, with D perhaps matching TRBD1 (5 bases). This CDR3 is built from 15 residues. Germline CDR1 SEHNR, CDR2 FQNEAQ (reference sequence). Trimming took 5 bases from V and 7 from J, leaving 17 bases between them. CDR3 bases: TGTGCCAGCAGCCGCCCGCCGGGGGAGGCTGAAAAACTGTTTTTT. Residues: CASSRPPGEAEKLFF.

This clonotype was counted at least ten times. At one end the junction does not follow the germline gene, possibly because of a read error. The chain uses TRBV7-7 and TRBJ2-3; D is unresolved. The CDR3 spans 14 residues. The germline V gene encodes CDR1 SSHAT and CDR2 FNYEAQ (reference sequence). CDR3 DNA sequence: TGTGCTAGCAGCTTAGAGGCGGGCACAGATACGCAGTATTTT. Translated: CASSLEAGTDTQYF.

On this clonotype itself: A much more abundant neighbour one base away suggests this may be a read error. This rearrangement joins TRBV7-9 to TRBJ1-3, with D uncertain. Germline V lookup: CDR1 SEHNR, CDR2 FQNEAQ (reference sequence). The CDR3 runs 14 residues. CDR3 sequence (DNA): TGTGTCAGCAGCTTAGCCAGCTTTGGAAACACCATATATTTT. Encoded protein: CVSSLASFGNTIYF. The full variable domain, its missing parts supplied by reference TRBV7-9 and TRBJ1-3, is DTGVSQNPRHKITKRGQNVTFRCDPISEHNRLYWYRQTLGQGPEFLTYFQNEAQLEKSRLLSDRFSAERPKGSFSTLEIQRTEQGDSAMYLCVSSLASFGNTIYFGEGSWLTVV.

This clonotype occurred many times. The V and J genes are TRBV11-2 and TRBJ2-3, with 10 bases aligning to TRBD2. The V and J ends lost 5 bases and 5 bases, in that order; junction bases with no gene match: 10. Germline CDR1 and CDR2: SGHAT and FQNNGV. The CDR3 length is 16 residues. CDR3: CASSRNLAGDGDTQYF. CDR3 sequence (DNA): TGTGCCAGCAGCCGGAATCTAGCGGGAGATGGAGATACGCAGTATTTT.

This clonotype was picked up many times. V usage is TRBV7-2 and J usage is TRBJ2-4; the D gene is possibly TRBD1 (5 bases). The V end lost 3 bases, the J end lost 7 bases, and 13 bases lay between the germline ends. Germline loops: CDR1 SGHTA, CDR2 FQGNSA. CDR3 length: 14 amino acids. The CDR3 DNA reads TGTGCCAGCAGCTTCGACAGCGCAGGGAACATTCAGTACTTC. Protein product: CASSFDSAGNIQYF.

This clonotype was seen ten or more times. This chain's CDR3 is CASSSNSGSTSNEQFF. DNA of the CDR3: TGTGCCAGCAGCTCGAACTCCGGGAGCACCAGCAATGAGCAGTTCTTC. This chain joins TRBV11-2 and TRBJ2-1, with TRBD2 as a possible D gene (6 bases). V gave up 4 bases and J gave up 6 bases, with 19 bases separating them. Germline CDR1 and CDR2: SGHAT and FQNNGV. The CDR3 is made up of 16 amino acids.

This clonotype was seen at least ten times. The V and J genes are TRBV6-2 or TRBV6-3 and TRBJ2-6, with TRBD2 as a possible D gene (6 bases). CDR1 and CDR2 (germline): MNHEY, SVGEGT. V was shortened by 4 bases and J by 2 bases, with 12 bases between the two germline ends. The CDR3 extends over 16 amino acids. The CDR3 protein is CASSLAVSAGANVLTF. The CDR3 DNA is TGTGCCAGCAGTTTAGCGGTATCCGCTGGGGCCAACGTCCTGACTTTC.

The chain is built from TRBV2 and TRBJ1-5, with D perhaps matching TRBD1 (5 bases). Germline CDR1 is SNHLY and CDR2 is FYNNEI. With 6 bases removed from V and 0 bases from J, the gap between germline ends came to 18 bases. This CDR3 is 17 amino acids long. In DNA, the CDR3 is TGTGCCAGCAGCGCCGGTCAGGGATACTATAGCAATCAGCCCCAGCATTTT. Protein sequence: CASSAGQGYYSNQPQHF. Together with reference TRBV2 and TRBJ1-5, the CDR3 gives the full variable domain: EPEVTQTPSHQVTQMGQEVILRCVPISNHLYFYWYRQILGQKVEFLVSFYNNEISEKSEIFDDQFSVERPDGSNFTLKIRSTKLEDSAMYFCASSAGQGYYSNQPQHFGDGTRLSIL.

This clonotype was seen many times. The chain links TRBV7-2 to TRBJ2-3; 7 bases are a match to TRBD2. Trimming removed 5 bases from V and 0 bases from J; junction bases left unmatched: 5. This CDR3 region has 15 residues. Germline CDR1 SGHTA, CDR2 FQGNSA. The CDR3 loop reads CASSRWTSSTDTQYF. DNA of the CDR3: TGTGCCAGCAGCAGGTGGACTAGTAGCACAGATACGCAGTATTTT.

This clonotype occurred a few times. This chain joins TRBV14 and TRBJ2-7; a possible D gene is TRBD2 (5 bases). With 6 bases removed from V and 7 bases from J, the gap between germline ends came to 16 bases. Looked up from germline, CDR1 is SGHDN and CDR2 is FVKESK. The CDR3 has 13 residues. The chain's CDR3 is CASSRALSGEQYF. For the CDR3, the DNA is TGTGCCAGCAGTCGGGCCCTCTCGGGGGAGCAGTACTTC. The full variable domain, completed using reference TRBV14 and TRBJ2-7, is EAGVTQFPSHSVIEKGQTVTLRCDPISGHDNLYWYRRVMGKEIKFLLHFVKESKQDESGMPNNRFLAERTGGTYSTLKVQPAELEDSGVYFCASSRALSGEQYFGPGTRLTVT.

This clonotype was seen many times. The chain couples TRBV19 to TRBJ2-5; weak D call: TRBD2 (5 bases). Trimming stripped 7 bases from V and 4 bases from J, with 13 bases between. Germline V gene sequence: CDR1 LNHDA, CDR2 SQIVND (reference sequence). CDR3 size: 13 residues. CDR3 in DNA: TGTGCCAGTAAGAAACGGGATGGAGAGACCCAGTACTTC. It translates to CASKKRDGETQYF.

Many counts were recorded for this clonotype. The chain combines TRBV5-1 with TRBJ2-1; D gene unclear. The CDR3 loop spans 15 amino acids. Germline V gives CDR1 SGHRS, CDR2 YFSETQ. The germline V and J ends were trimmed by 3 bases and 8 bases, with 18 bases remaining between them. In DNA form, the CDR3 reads TGCGCCAGCAGCTACCCCGATGTAGCTCAGGATGAGCAGTTCTTC. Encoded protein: CASSYPDVAQDEQFF.

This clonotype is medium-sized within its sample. CDR3: CASSVFTGNTEAFF. DNA of the CDR3: TGTGCCAGCAGCGTCTTTACCGGGAACACTGAAGCTTTCTTT. The genes are TRBV9 and TRBJ1-1; no clear D gene. Trimming stripped 2 bases from V and 1 base from J, with 9 bases between. CDR1 is SGDLS and CDR2 is YYNGEE in the germline V gene. This CDR3 spans 14 amino acids.

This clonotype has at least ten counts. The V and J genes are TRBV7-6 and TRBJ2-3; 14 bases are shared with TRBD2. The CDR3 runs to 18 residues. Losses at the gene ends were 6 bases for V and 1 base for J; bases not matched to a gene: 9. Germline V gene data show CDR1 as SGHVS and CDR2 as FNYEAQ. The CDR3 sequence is CASSLEGLAGARTDTQYF. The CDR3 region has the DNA TGTGCCAGCAGTTTGGAGGGACTAGCGGGAGCACGCACAGATACGCAGTATTTT.

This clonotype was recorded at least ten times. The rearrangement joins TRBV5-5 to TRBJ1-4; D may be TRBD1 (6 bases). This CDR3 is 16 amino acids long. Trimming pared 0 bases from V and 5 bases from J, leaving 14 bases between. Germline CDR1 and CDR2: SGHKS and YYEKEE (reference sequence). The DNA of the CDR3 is TGTGCCAGCAGCTTGGCGTCAAACAGGGCGAATGAAAAACTGTTTTTT. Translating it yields CASSLASNRANEKLFF.

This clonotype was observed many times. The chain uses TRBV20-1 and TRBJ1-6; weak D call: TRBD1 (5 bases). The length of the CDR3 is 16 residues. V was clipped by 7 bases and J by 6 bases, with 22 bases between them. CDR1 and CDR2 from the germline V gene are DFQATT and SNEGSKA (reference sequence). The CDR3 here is CSVPLGGASLNSPLHF. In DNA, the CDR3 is TGCAGTGTCCCCTTGGGCGGGGCTTCCCTTAATTCACCCCTCCACTTT.

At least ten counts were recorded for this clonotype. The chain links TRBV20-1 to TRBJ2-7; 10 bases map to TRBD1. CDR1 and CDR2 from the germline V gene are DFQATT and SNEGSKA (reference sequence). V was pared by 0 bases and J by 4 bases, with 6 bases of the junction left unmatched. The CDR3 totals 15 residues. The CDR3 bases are TGCAGTGCTAGAGAGGTGACAGGGGGCTCTTACGAGCAGTACTTC. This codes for CSAREVTGGSYEQYF.

In nucleotides, the CDR3 is TGCAGTGCTCTGACAGGGGGGAACACAGATACGCAGTATTTT. It codes for CSALTGGNTDTQYF. This chain links TRBV20-1 with TRBJ2-3; 9 nucleotides agree with TRBD1. The CDR3 sequence is 14 residues long. The V and J ends lost 5 bases and 2 bases, in that order; junction bases with no gene match: 5. CDR1 is DFQATT and CDR2 is SNEGSKA in the germline V gene (reference sequence).

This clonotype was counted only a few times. The CDR3, as DNA: TGTGCCAGTTCAACTAGCGGGAGAGGCAATGAGCAGTTCTTC. Translated: CASSTSGRGNEQFF. The chain joins TRBV19 to TRBJ2-1; 11 nucleotides align to TRBD2. Unmatched junction bases numbered 6, after V lost 8 bases and J lost 6 bases. This CDR3 contains 14 residues. The germline V gene has CDR1 LNHDA and CDR2 SQIVND (reference sequence).

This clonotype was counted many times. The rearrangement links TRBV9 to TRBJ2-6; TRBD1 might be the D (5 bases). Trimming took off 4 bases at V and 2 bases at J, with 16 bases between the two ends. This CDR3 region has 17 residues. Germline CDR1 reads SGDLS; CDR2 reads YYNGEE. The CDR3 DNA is TGTGCCAGCAGCTCCAATTCCAGGGCCCCTGGGGCCAACGTCCTGACTTTC. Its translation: CASSSNSRAPGANVLTF. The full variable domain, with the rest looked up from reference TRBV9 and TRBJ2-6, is DSGVTQTPKHLITATGQRVTLRCSPRSGDLSVYWYQQSLDQGLQFLIQYYNGEERAKGNILERFSAQQFPDLHSELNLSSLELGDSALYFCASSSNSRAPGANVLTFGAGSRLTVL.

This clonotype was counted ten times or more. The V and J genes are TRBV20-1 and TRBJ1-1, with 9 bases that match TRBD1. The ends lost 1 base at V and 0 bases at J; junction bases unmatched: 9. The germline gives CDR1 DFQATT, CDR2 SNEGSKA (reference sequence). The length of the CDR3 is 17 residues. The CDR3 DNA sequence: TGCAGTGCTAGAGGTCGTCGAGACAGGGGGTTGAACACTGAAGCTTTCTTT. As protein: CSARGRRDRGLNTEAFF.

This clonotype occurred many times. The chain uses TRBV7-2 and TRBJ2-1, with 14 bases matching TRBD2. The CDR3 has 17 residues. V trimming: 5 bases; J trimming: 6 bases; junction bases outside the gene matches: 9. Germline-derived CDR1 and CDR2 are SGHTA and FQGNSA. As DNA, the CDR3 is TGTGCCAGCAGCCCGCCGGGACTAGCGGGAGCCTTCAATGAGCAGTTCTTC. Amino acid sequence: CASSPPGLAGAFNEQFF.

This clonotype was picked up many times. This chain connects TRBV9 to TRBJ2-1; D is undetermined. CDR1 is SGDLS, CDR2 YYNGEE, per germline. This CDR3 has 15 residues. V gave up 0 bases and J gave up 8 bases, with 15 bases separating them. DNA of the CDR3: TGTGCCAGCAGCGTAGATCAAAGGCCTCCGGATGAGCAGTTCTTC. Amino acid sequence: CASSVDQRPPDEQFF. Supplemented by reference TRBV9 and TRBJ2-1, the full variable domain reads DSGVTQTPKHLITATGQRVTLRCSPRSGDLSVYWYQQSLDQGLQFLIQYYNGEERAKGNILERFSAQQFPDLHSELNLSSLELGDSALYFCASSVDQRPPDEQFFGPGTRLTVL.